The rows below give T cell receptor beta chains drawn from one sample of a study of vaccination and CD4 T cells after COVID-19. TCRdb used MiXCR to reprocess the PCR reads, holding one entry per CDR3 protein. Among about 7,000 distinct CDR3 sequences listed, around 34% were seen once. Antigen specificity for these receptors is unknown. The specimen was CD4+ T cells from blood, cultured in vitro. Source of these receptors: a human donor in good health. The CDR3 runs from the conserved cysteine through the conserved F or W. Each record gives: V gene, J gene, D gene, CDR3 length, clone size, CDR3 DNA, CDR3 protein. The D gene is left open where the match is weak. Expanded clones are given a class, and other clones once, few, many or no size at all.

TRBV7-2,TRBJ1-2,TRBD1,14,few,TGTGCCAGCAGCCTCGGGACAGGGCTGGGCGGCTACACCTTC,CASSLGTGLGGYTF
TRBV5-6,TRBJ2-7,-,14,-,TGTGCCAGCAGCTACCCGGGACAAGTCTACGAGCAGTACTTC,CASSYPGQVYEQYF
TRBV6-1,TRBJ2-7,TRBD2,19,-,TGTGCCAGCACCAACAGGGCCCCCGGGCGGCTAGCGGGAGCCGGCGAGCAGTACTTC,CASTNRAPGRLAGAGEQYF
TRBV28,TRBJ1-5,-,17,medium-sized,TGTGCCAGCAGCCGCAGGAAGGGCCCTTATAGCAATCAGCCCCAGCATTTT,CASSRRKGPYSNQPQHF
TRBV5-5,TRBJ2-1,-,15,-,TGTGCCAGCAGCTTGTCGGGGTCCCCCGGCAATGAGCAGTTCTTC,CASSLSGSPGNEQFF
TRBV2,TRBJ2-7,-,13,-,TGTGCCAGCAGTAAAGGCCCTCGCGACGAGCAGTACTTC,CASSKGPRDEQYF
TRBV6-1,TRBJ1-5,TRBD1,15,-,TGTGCCAGCAGTCGGGACAGGTATAGCAATCAGCCCCAGCATTTT,CASSRDRYSNQPQHF
TRBV7-8,TRBJ1-1,-,14,-,TGTGCCAGCAGCTTCGGACTGGGGGGTACTGAAGCTTTCTTT,CASSFGLGGTEAFF
TRBV2,TRBJ2-7,-,14,-,TGTGCCAGCAGCTTCGGGACATACACCTACGAGCAGTACTTC,CASSFGTYTYEQYF
TRBV20-1,TRBJ2-7,TRBD2,15,-,TGCAGTGCCCCTCGGGCTAGCGGGAGCTCCTACGAGCAGTACTTC,CSAPRASGSSYEQYF
TRBV11-1,TRBJ1-1,-,17,few,TGTGCCAGCAGCTTAGCCCTCGGACAGCACATGAACACTGAAGCTTTCTTT,CASSLALGQHMNTEAFF
TRBV7-9,TRBJ2-7,-,15,few,TGTGCCAGCAGCTTAACGTTGAGAGGGGGTGACGAGCAGTACTTC,CASSLTLRGGDEQYF
TRBV19,TRBJ1-1,TRBD1,15,-,TGTGCCAGTAAATTAGGGACAGGGGGCCGCACTGAAGCTTTCTTT,CASKLGTGGRTEAFF
TRBV7-9,TRBJ1-1,-,14,few,TGTGCCAGCAGCTTAGCGTTCACCCCAGCGGAAGCTTTCTTT,CASSLAFTPAEAFF
TRBV28,TRBJ2-2,TRBD1,15,few,TGTGCCAGCAGCTACACAGGGGACAACACCGGGGAGCTGTTTTTT,CASSYTGDNTGELFF
TRBV4-3,TRBJ2-5,-,15,-,TGCGCCAGCAGCCGAACGGGAGCTGGGTCAGAGACCCAGTACTTC,CASSRTGAGSETQYF
TRBV9,TRBJ1-5,-,13,-,TGTGCCAGCAGCGTGGAGGGCTATCAGCCCCAGCATTTT,CASSVEGYQPQHF
TRBV19,TRBJ2-1,-,14,-,TGTGCCAGTAGTATAGTAGGGACCAACAATGAGCAGTTCTTC,CASSIVGTNNEQFF
TRBV7-2,TRBJ1-1,-,13,few,TGTGCCAGCAGCCTCGGGCCCGCGAAAGAAGCTTTCTTT,CASSLGPAKEAFF
TRBV7-3,TRBJ1-1,TRBD1,14,few,TGTGCCAGCAGCTTCGGGACAGAGAACACTGAAGCTTTCTTT,CASSFGTENTEAFF
TRBV28,TRBJ1-2,-,12,medium-sized,TGTGCCAGCAGTTGGGGGGGCTATGGCTACACCTTC,CASSWGGYGYTF
TRBV15,TRBJ2-7,-,15,few,TGTGCCACCAGCAGAGACGAGCACAGCTCCTACGAGCAGTACTTC,CATSRDEHSSYEQYF
TRBV6-1,TRBJ2-7,TRBD1,14,-,TGTGCCAGCAGAAGGACAGGGGCCAACTACGAGCAGTACTTC,CASRRTGANYEQYF
TRBV18,TRBJ2-5,-,15,-,TGTGCCAGCTCGACTAGTCCCCTACCCCAAGAGACCCAGTACTTC,CASSTSPLPQETQYF
TRBV6-5,TRBJ1-6,-,16,few,TGTGCCAGCAGTTATTTGTCGCGGGGGGTAGGTTCACCCCTCCACTTT,CASSYLSRGVGSPLHF
TRBV7-8,TRBJ1-1,TRBD1,14,-,TGTGCCAGCAGCCTAAACAGGGGTGACACTGAAGCTTTCTTT,CASSLNRGDTEAFF
TRBV20-1,TRBJ2-6,-,15,few,TGCAGTGCTCGACAGTTGCCCCTCGGGGCCAACGTCCTGACTTTC,CSARQLPLGANVLTF
TRBV4-1,TRBJ2-1,-,16,once,TGCGCCAGCAGCCCTGCGGGAAGGAAACAATACAATGAGCAGTTCTTC,CASSPAGRKQYNEQFF
TRBV5-4,TRBJ2-1,-,16,-,TGTGCCAGCAGCACCCCGGGACTCGATAGACACAATGAGCAGTTCTTC,CASSTPGLDRHNEQFF
TRBV2,TRBJ1-3,TRBD1,15,-,TGTGCCAGCAGGGAAGGACAGGTGTCTGGAAACACCATATATTTT,CASREGQVSGNTIYF
TRBV6-2/TRBV6-3,TRBJ1-5,-,13,-,TGTGCCAGCAAAGGTTCCAGCAATCAGCCCCAGCATTTT,CASKGSSNQPQHF
TRBV20-1,TRBJ1-5,-,13,-,TGCAGTGCTAGAGATAAGGGGGGTCAGCCCCAGCATTTT,CSARDKGGQPQHF
TRBV28,TRBJ2-7,-,12,few,TGTGCCAGCAGTCCGGAGATCTATGGGCAGTACTTC,CASSPEIYGQYF
TRBV10-3,TRBJ1-1,-,14,-,TGTGCCATCAGTGGGTCGAGGGCAGCAAGTGAAGCTTTCTTT,CAISGSRAASEAFF
TRBV27,TRBJ2-2,-,14,-,TGTGCCAGCAGTTTATCCTGGTTGGCCGGGGAGCTGTTTTTT,CASSLSWLAGELFF
TRBV19,TRBJ2-5,-,13,-,TGTGCCAGTAAACTACAGGGCGGAGAGACCCAGTACTTC,CASKLQGGETQYF
TRBV2,TRBJ2-2,-,14,-,TGTGCCAGCAGCGTACTGGAGGAGATCGGGGAGCTGTTTTTT,CASSVLEEIGELFF
TRBV19,TRBJ2-3,-,14,-,TGTGCCAGTAGTTTGAGCGGGAGCACAGATACGCAGTATTTT,CASSLSGSTDTQYF
TRBV24-1,TRBJ2-5,-,15,-,TGTGCCACCAGTGACCCTGACAGGTATGGAGAGACCCAGTACTTC,CATSDPDRYGETQYF
TRBV6-5,TRBJ2-1,-,17,-,TGTGCCAGCAGTTACCAATCAGCGGTCAGCTCCTACAATGAGCAGTTCTTC,CASSYQSAVSSYNEQFF
TRBV30,TRBJ1-1,-,13,few,TGTGCCTGGAGTTCCACCTCGCGCACTGAAGCTTTCTTT,CAWSSTSRTEAFF